These 8 T cell receptor beta chains originate from one sample sequenced in a study of cytomegalovirus exposure and HLA in healthy donors. The study ran its PCR with 60 Vbeta and 13 Jbeta primers. Sequencing used immunoSEQ multiplex PCR; TCRdb keeps in-frame clones, though not all of them. The sample holds approximately 150,000 clones, around two thirds seen once. Specimen: PBMCs. These receptors all stem from a man aged 45-60 years in good health and CMV-seronegative.

The genes are TRBV4-3 and TRBJ1-6; no clear D gene. With 1 base removed from V and 10 bases from J, the gap between germline ends came to 17 bases. This CDR3 comprises 16 residues. Germline values: CDR1 LGHNA, CDR2 YSLEER. CDR3 sequence reads: CASSQGRDGSGSPLHF. The CDR3 region has the DNA TGCGCCAGCAGCCAAGGGCGCGACGGGTCCGGCTCACCCCTCCACTTT.

The chain employs TRBV6-5 and TRBJ1-1; weak D call: TRBD1 (5 bases). Germline values: CDR1 MNHEY, CDR2 SVGAGI. The CDR3 loop spans 15 amino acids. Trimming removed 2 bases from V and 2 bases from J, with 12 bases in between. CDR3 sequence reads: CASSYARAFNTEAFF. The CDR3 coding sequence is TGTGCCAGCAGTTACGCCAGGGCTTTCAACACTGAAGCTTTCTTT.

The genes are TRBV5-4 and TRBJ2-3, with 14 bases identical to TRBD2. This CDR3 region has 16 residues. Germline CDR1 reads SGHNT; CDR2 reads YYREEE (reference sequence). Trimming took 4 bases from V and 6 from J; bases not matched to a gene: 7. The CDR3 loop is CASSLRLAGGQDTQYF. In DNA form, the CDR3 reads TGTGCCAGCAGCCTGCGACTAGCGGGGGGGCAGGATACGCAGTATTTT.

V usage is TRBV11-3 and J usage is TRBJ2-1, with TRBD2 as a possible D gene (5 bases). In germline, CDR1 is SGHNT, CDR2 YENEEA. The CDR3 consists of 14 residues. Trimming pared 4 bases from V and 6 bases from J, leaving 13 bases between. The CDR3 spells CASSWDPRGNEQFF. The CDR3 region has the DNA TGTGCCAGCAGCTGGGATCCTCGGGGCAATGAGCAGTTCTTC.

The sample holds a few counts of this clone. The chain couples TRBV5-6 to TRBJ2-1; no definite D call. The CDR3 spans 15 residues. Trimming cost V 4 bases and J 1 base, with 12 bases left between them. The germline V gene encodes CDR1 SGHDT and CDR2 YYEEEE. The CDR3 coding sequence is TGTGCCAGCAGCCTCGGGTACCTATCCTACAATGAGCAGTTCTTC. Its protein is CASSLGYLSYNEQFF.

This clone has just a few counts. The chain links TRBV21-1 to TRBJ1-1; the table gives TRBD1 as D, unverified against the DNA. TRBV21-1 is recorded as a pseudogene. CDR3 size: 18 residues. CDR3 amino acids: CASSKKRQGASLNTEAFF. The CDR3, as DNA: TGTGCCAGCAGCAAAAAAAGACAGGGGGCGTCGCTGAACACTGAAGCTTTCTTT.

This clone was counted a few times. V is TRBV7-9 and J is TRBJ2-7; unclear D gene. CDR1 and CDR2 from the germline V gene are SEHNR and FQNEAQ (reference sequence). Trimming left V 5 bases short and J 5 bases short, with 4 bases between. This CDR3 is 10 amino acids long. CDR3 DNA: TGTGCCAGCAGCCCCAACGAGCAGTACTTC. Its protein product is CASSPNEQYF.

The rearrangement uses TRBV19 and TRBJ1-3; D possibly corresponds to TRBD1 (6 bases). V lost 7 bases and J 0 bases, leaving 22 bases between the germline ends. The CDR3 is 18 residues long. The germline CDR1 and CDR2 sequences are LNHDA and SQIVND (reference sequence). The CDR3 loop is CASIRTGAGQSSGNTIYF. In DNA form, the CDR3 reads TGTGCCAGTATCCGAACCGGGGCCGGACAGAGCTCTGGAAACACCATATATTTT.